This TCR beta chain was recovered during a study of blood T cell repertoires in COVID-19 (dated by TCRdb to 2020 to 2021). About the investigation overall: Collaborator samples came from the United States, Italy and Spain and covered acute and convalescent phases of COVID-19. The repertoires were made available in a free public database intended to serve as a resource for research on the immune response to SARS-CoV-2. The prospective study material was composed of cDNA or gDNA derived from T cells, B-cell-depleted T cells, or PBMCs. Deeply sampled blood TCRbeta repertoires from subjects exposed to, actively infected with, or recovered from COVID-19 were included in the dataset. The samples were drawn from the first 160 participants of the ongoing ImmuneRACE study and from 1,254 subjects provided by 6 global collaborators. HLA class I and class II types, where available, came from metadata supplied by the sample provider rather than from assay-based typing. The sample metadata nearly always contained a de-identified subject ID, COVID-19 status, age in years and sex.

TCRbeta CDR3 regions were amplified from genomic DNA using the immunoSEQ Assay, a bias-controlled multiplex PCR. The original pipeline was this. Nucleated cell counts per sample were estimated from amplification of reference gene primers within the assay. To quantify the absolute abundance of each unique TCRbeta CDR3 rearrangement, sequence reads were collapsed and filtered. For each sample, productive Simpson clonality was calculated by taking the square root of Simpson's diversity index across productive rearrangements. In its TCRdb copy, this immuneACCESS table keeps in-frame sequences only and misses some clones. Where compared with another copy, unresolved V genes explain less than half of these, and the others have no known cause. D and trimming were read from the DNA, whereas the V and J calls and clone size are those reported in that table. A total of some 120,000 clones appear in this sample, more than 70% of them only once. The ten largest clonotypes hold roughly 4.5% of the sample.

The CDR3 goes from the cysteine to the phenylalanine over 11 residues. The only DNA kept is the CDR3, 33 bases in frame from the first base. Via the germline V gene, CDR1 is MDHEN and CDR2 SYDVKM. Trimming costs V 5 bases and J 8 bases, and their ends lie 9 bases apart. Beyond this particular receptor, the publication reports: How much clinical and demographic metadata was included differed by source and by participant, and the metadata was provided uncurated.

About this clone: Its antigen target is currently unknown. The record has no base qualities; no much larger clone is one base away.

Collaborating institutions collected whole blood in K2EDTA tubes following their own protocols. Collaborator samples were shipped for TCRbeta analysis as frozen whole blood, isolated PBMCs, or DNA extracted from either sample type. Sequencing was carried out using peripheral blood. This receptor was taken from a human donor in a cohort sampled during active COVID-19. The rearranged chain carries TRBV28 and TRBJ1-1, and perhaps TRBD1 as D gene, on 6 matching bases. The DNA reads TGTGCCAGCAGTCGCCAGGGGGAAGCTTTCTTT. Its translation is CASSRQGEAFF.